The rows below give T cell receptor beta chains drawn from one sample of a study of cytomegalovirus exposure and HLA in healthy donors. Generated by immunoSEQ multiplex PCR, the TCRdb table keeps only in-frame clones and is missing some. The sample carries some 150,000 clones, around 83% recorded once. Sequenced sample: PBMCs. The receptor set was obtained from a woman in her forties or fifties in good health and CMV-seropositive. The CDR3 runs from the conserved cysteine through the conserved F or W. A D gene is named only where the DNA matches it firmly. The listing skips clone size in some rows; elsewhere it reads once, few, many or a size class.

clone_size,j_call,d_call,v_call,cdr3_nt,cdr3_aa
few,TRBJ2-6,NA,TRBV5-1,TGCGCCAGCAGCTTAACGAGCGGGCAGGACTCTTTTACCTTGGGGGCCAACGTCCTGACTTTC,CASSLTSGQDSFTLGANVLTF
once,TRBJ2-2,NA,TRBV27,TGTGCCAGCAGGGTTAGCGGAGGAACCTCGAACACCGGGGAGCTGTTTTTT,CASRVSGGTSNTGELFF
NA,TRBJ2-2,TRBD2,TRBV10-1,TGCGCCAGCAGTGGGGGGGGTACCGGGGAGCTGTTTTTT,CASSGGGTGELFF
NA,TRBJ1-1,NA,TRBV2,TGTGCCAGCTCCCTAGGCGGGTACAGAGAAGCTTTCTTT,CASSLGGYREAFF
NA,TRBJ2-1,TRBD1,TRBV2,TGTGCCAGCAGTCATAACCGGGACAGGGTAGGAAATGAGCAGTTCTTC,CASSHNRDRVGNEQFF
NA,TRBJ2-7,TRBD2,TRBV14,TGTGCCAGCAGCTTCGGACTAGCGGTAACCTACGAGCAGTACTTC,CASSFGLAVTYEQYF
once,TRBJ2-1,TRBD2,TRBV18,TGTGCCAGCTCACCGAACCGGGGGGGGACGAACTACAATGAGCAGTTCTTC,CASSPNRGGTNYNEQFF
NA,TRBJ2-5,TRBD2,TRBV7-8,TGTGCCAGCAGCTTAACTAGCGGGGAAGGGGAGACCCAGTACTTC,CASSLTSGEGETQYF
NA,TRBJ2-5,NA,TRBV5-4,TGTGCCAGCAGCTTTACGGGTCCCGGGGAGACCCAGTACTTC,CASSFTGPGETQYF
once,TRBJ2-7,TRBD2,TRBV28,TGTGCCAGTGACGGACTAGCGGGAACCGAGCAGTACTTC,CASDGLAGTEQYF
NA,TRBJ2-7,NA,TRBV27,TGTGCCAGCAGTTCGTTGGGGGGCTCCTACGAGCAGTACTTC,CASSSLGGSYEQYF
NA,TRBJ1-2,NA,TRBV5-4,TGTGCCAGCAGCTCACAGGGTCTCGGTGGCTACACCTTC,CASSSQGLGGYTF
once,TRBJ1-2,TRBD1,TRBV19,TGTGCCAGTCGACAGGGGGAGAACTATGGCTACACCTTC,CASRQGENYGYTF
NA,TRBJ1-5,NA,TRBV11-2,TGTGCCAGCAGCTTAGATCTCGATCAGCCCCAGCATTTT,CASSLDLDQPQHF
once,TRBJ2-1,NA,TRBV2,TGTGCCAGCAGTGAAGCGCGACTTGTTGAGCAGTTCTTC,CASSEARLVEQFF
NA,TRBJ2-3,NA,TRBV7-3,TGTGCCAGCAGCTACTCGGTGGGCAGCCCAGATACGCAGTATTTT,CASSYSVGSPDTQYF
NA,TRBJ2-1,TRBD2,TRBV6-5,TGTGCCAGCAGCGGCGGGGGGACCTACAATGAGCAGTTCTTC,CASSGGGTYNEQFF
few,TRBJ1-5,TRBD1,TRBV27,TGTGCCAGCAGTATACTCGGGACAGGGGGCCAGCCCCAGCATTTT,CASSILGTGGQPQHF
NA,TRBJ2-1,NA,TRBV7-9,TGTGCCAGCAGCTTAGGCGTTCCGGGGGTTTCCTACAATGAGCAGTTCTTC,CASSLGVPGVSYNEQFF
NA,TRBJ2-1,TRBD2,TRBV4-1,TGCGCCAGCGGACTAGCGGGGGGGTACAATGAGCAGTTCTTC,CASGLAGGYNEQFF
NA,TRBJ2-4,NA,TRBV2,TGTGCCAGCAGAAGGGACACCGAAAACATTCAGTACTTC,CASRRDTENIQYF
NA,TRBJ2-2,NA,TRBV4-3,TGCGCCAGCAGCCAAGAACCTAGGCCTGGGGAGCTGTTTTTT,CASSQEPRPGELFF
NA,TRBJ1-2,TRBD1,TRBV6-6,TGTGCCAGCAGGGGGACAGGGGGCCGGGGTGGCTACACCTTC,CASRGTGGRGGYTF
NA,TRBJ1-5,NA,TRBV28,TGTGCCAGCAGTGTCCTCTCGAAGGGGCGGAATCAGCCCCAGCATTTT,CASSVLSKGRNQPQHF
NA,TRBJ2-2,NA,TRBV5-6,TGTGCCAGCAGCTTGGGGGGGGACACCGGGGAGCTGTTTTTT,CASSLGGDTGELFF
NA,TRBJ2-7,NA,TRBV27,TGTGCCAGCAGTTCGACAGTAAATGAGGTGTGGCAGTACTTC,CASSSTVNEVWQYF
NA,TRBJ2-2,TRBD2,TRBV6-1,TGTGCCAGCAGGCGGAGCGGGGGCTACACCGGGGAGCTGTTTTTT,CASRRSGGYTGELFF